The source of this T cell receptor beta chain is a study of cytomegalovirus exposure and HLA in healthy donors. The primer mix had 60 Vbeta and 13 Jbeta primers. Assay used: immunoSEQ multiplex PCR; TCRdb lists only in-frame clones, some missing. The sample includes 55,000 to 75,000 clones, approximately 87% of them seen just once. V lost 2 bases to trimming and J lost 7 bases, with 14 bases between them. The CDR3 runs to 14 residues. Germline CDR1 is ENHRY and CDR2 is SYGVKD. This clone came up once. V and J are TRBV10-3 and TRBJ1-2; a weak D match, TRBD1 (5 bases). Sequenced: PBMCs. This sequence originates from a young man in good health and CMV-seronegative. The CDR3 nucleotides read TGTGCCATCAGTGAGCTCCCGGGGGGGGTTGGCTACACCTTC. Translating gives CAISELPGGVGYTF.